A selection of T cell receptor beta chains follows, all from one sample in a study of blood T cell repertoires in COVID-19. Using immunoSEQ multiplex PCR, the repertoire was profiled, and TCRdb retains in-frame clones only, with some absent. The sample lists some 270,000 clones, 70% to 90% occurring once. Sequenced material: PBMCs or T cells enriched from blood (not recorded which). These receptors originate from a woman aged 50 to 60 with acute COVID-19. Both conserved end residues are part of each CDR3. D genes are given only for firm matches. Where a row states a size, it is once, few, many or the class of an expanded clone; other rows omit it.

size	D	V	J	DNA	CDR3
-	-	TRBV15	TRBJ2-7	TGTGCCACCAGCAGAGATAGGGGAACCTACGAGCAGTACTTC	CATSRDRGTYEQYF
once	-	TRBV2	TRBJ2-1	TGTGCCAGCAGGGCGACAGGCAATGAGCAGTTCTTC	CASRATGNEQFF
-	TRBD2	TRBV5-6	TRBJ2-3	TGTGCCAGCAGCCGCTTGACTAGCGGGGGGACCCCAGATACGCAGTATTTT	CASSRLTSGGTPDTQYF
-	-	TRBV6-1	TRBJ1-6	TGTGCCAGCAGTGAAGTCGGAGGGATGAATTCACCCCTCCACTTT	CASSEVGGMNSPLHF
many	TRBD1	TRBV11-2	TRBJ2-7	TGTGCCAGCAGTAAGATACAGGGGGCCCGTTTCTACGAGCAGTACTTC	CASSKIQGARFYEQYF
-	TRBD2	TRBV6-5	TRBJ2-2	TGTGCCAGCAGTCTCGGGGGGGCAGTCACCGGGGAGCTGTTTTTT	CASSLGGAVTGELFF
-	-	TRBV30	TRBJ1-1	TGTGCCTGGAGTGTACTAGGCAGCATGAACACTGAAGCTTTCTTT	CAWSVLGSMNTEAFF
once	-	TRBV5-4	TRBJ1-4	TGTGCCAGCAGCTTCGGCAGGGGAAGCGCTAATGAAAAACTGTTTTTT	CASSFGRGSANEKLFF
-	-	TRBV11-3	TRBJ1-1	TGTGCCAGCAGCTCCTCGGGGGGACGGAACACTGAAGCTTTCTTT	CASSSSGGRNTEAFF
-	-	TRBV2	TRBJ1-2	TGTGCCAGCAGCCAGGATCGACAGGCAGGGTATGGCTACACCTTC	CASSQDRQAGYGYTF
-	-	TRBV3-1/TRBV3-2	TRBJ1-1	TGTGCCAGCAGCCCAACCTTGCAGGACACTGAAGCTTTCTTT	CASSPTLQDTEAFF
-	TRBD2	TRBV4-3	TRBJ2-1	TGCGCCAGCAGCCGCAGACTAGCGGGGGGCAACAATGAGCAGTTCTTC	CASSRRLAGGNNEQFF
-	TRBD2	TRBV29-1	TRBJ2-5	TGCAGCGTTGAATTGGTTAGCGGGGCAGGAGAGACCCAGTACTTC	CSVELVSGAGETQYF
-	-	TRBV12-3/TRBV12-4	TRBJ2-5	TGTGCCAGCAGTCCCGGGACTGGAGAGACCCAGTACTTC	CASSPGTGETQYF
-	-	TRBV18	TRBJ1-5	TGTGCCAGCTCACCGCTGGGGGGGTCGGTAGGTAGCAATCAGCCCCAGCATTTT	CASSPLGGSVGSNQPQHF
-	-	TRBV10-1	TRBJ2-4	TGCGCCAGCAGCCACGGGACACAGGACATTCAGTACTTC	CASSHGTQDIQYF
-	TRBD2	TRBV5-1	TRBJ2-3	TGCGCCAGCAGCTTGCGGACTAGCGGGAGACCTAGCACAGATACGCAGTATTTT	CASSLRTSGRPSTDTQYF
-	TRBD2	TRBV30	TRBJ2-5	TGTGCCTGGAGTGTCGCTAGCGGCGAGACCCAGTACTTC	CAWSVASGETQYF
-	-	TRBV30	TRBJ1-1	TGTGCCTGGAATCTTGCAGGGAACACTGAAGCTTTCTTT	CAWNLAGNTEAFF
-	-	TRBV14	TRBJ2-2	TGTGCCAGCAGCCAAGTAAACAAAGCCGGGGAGCTGTTTTTT	CASSQVNKAGELFF
-	TRBD2	TRBV5-1	TRBJ2-1	TGCGCCAGCAGCTTGGTAACTAGCGGGGGCCATGAGCAGTTCTTC	CASSLVTSGGHEQFF
-	TRBD2	TRBV5-1	TRBJ2-3	TGCGCCAGTACTAGCGGGGGGGACACAGATACGCAGTATTTT	CASTSGGDTDTQYF
few	-	TRBV5-8	TRBJ1-2	TGTGCCAGCAGCCCCAGGGGTCAGGGGCCCTACTATGGCTACACCTTC	CASSPRGQGPYYGYTF
-	-	TRBV12-3/TRBV12-4	TRBJ2-7	TGTGCCAGCAGTAGGGACTCACCCTACGAGCAGTACTTC	CASSRDSPYEQYF
-	-	TRBV5-4	TRBJ1-1	TGTGCCAGCAGCTTGGACGAGGGTGAAGCTTTCTTT	CASSLDEGEAFF
few	-	TRBV12-3/TRBV12-4	TRBJ1-2	TGTGCCAGCAGTTTATCCGGGGACTATGGCTACACCTTC	CASSLSGDYGYTF
-	-	TRBV21-1	TRBJ2-6	TGTGCCAGCAGCGCGCCGGGACAGGGGGATTTTGGGGCCAACGTCCTGACTTTC	CASSAPGQGDFGANVLTF
-	-	TRBV4-3	TRBJ1-1	TGCGCCAGCAGCCAAGAGTTAGGGGACACTGAAGCTTTCTTT	CASSQELGDTEAFF